This TCR beta chain appears in the sequencing data of a study of OX40 agonist ivuxolimab in advanced cancers. Study at large: Among those enrolled, mean age was roughly 55 years (range roughly 20 to 80) and 82.7% were male. Study-wide results and limits: Among the lowest levels of clonal expansion were found in partial responders at 0.1-3.0 mg/kg.

Only in-frame clones appear in the TCRdb table, and some are missing; sequencing was by immunoSEQ multiplex PCR. Among around 68,000 clones listed, approximately 90% were seen once. On this clone: What it binds is not known.

V dropped 4 bases and J dropped 7 bases, with 8 bases sitting between them. The CDR3 has 13 amino acids. CDR1 is LNHDA and CDR2 is SQIVND in the germline V gene (reference sequence). The gene calls are TRBV19 and TRBJ1-6; unclear D gene. The sequences come from CD4+ or CD8+ T cells sorted from blood, collected in a trial of the OX40 agonist ivuxolimab. The receptor's source is an adult with an advanced solid tumor such as melanoma, head and neck, liver or kidney cancer. The CDR3 here is CASSSLTNSPLHF. CDR3 sequence (DNA): TGTGCCAGTAGTAGCCTGACGAATTCACCCCTCCACTTT.